The source of this T cell receptor beta chain is a study of cytomegalovirus exposure and HLA in healthy donors. The study's findings and limits: In a later analysis, V- and J-gene trimming of beta chains associated with a DCLRE1C missense variant, replicated independently. Presence/absence analyses assumed roughly uniform sequencing depth across donors, which may not hold. The classifier reportedly diagnosed cytomegalovirus status with high specificity and sensitivity.

The CDR3 loop spans 13 amino acids. Per the germline V gene, CDR1 is SGHRS and CDR2 is YFSETQ. The ends were cut back, 4 bases at V and 1 base at J, with 8 bases in the middle. 60 Vbeta and 13 Jbeta primers were used in PCR. Measured with immunoSEQ multiplex PCR; TCRdb has only the in-frame clones, and not every one. The repertoire consists of a few hundred thousand clones, with around four fifths occurring once and the leading ten covering 2.7%. About this clone: Its specificity is unknown. At the DNA level, this CDR3 is encoded by other sequences in the same sample as well.

This receptor was obtained from a woman in her sixties in good health and CMV-seropositive. The material sequenced was PBMCs. The genes are TRBV5-1 and TRBJ1-1, with TRBD1 as a possible D gene (6 bases). CDR3 in amino acids: CASSPQGNTEAFF. CDR3 nucleotides: TGCGCCAGCAGCCCACAGGGGAACACTGAAGCTTTCTTT. The entire variable domain, with the rest obtained from reference TRBV5-1 and TRBJ1-1, is as follows: KAGVTQTPRYLIKTRGQQVTLSCSPISGHRSVSWYQQTPGQGLQFLFEYFSETQRNKGNFPGRFSGRQFSNSRSEMNVSTLELGDSALYLCASSPQGNTEAFFGQGTRLTVV.